What follows describes a single TCR beta chain. Its antigen target is currently unknown. It has no much larger one-base neighbor in the sample; base qualities were not kept. The data are from a study of patients and donors after allogeneic stem cell transplantation (dated by TCRdb to 2020 to 2022). Receptors were amplified or captured by RT-PCR. Sequencing relied on a NextSeq 550. TCRdb passed the public sequencing reads through fastp at Q25 and MiXCR, retaining productive beta sequences. Entries that share a CDR3 protein sequence are merged under the most common genes and DNA. The sample table holds roughly 880,000 distinct CDR3 sequences, of which around 17% were seen once. 6% of the sample is in the top ten clones. The sample consisted of blood, either unsorted or a sorted T cell fraction (not recorded which). This TCR was recovered from a human donor who was either an allogeneic HSCT recipient or a stem cell or donor lymphocyte infusion donor (not recorded which). It is not recorded whose cells these are; they may come from a transplant donor.

The DNA is TGTGCCAGCAGCCAAGGGGGACGAAATCAGCCCCAGCATTTT. Its protein product is CASSQGGRNQPQHF. This chain is built from TRBV2 and TRBJ1-5; TRBD1 is a weak D gene call, 6 bases matching. V and J are truncated by 6 bases and 4 bases respectively, leaving an intervening sequence of 13 bases. CDR3 length: 14 amino acids, cysteine to phenylalanine. The read is trimmed to its CDR3 DNA, 42 bases read in frame from base 1. CDR1 and CDR2, looked up from the germline V gene, are SNHLY and FYNNEI.